What follows is one T cell receptor (beta chain) and its context. Antigen: not known. V gave up 4 bases and J gave up 5 bases; unmatched junction bases: 3. Germline values: CDR1 KGHSH, CDR2 LQKENI. CDR3 length equals 13 residues. This sample was taken from a study of cytomegalovirus exposure and HLA in healthy donors. General study points: Several top significant clusters appeared, in a later analysis, to be linked to common viral pathogens. Beyond CMV serostatus, there was no information to go on about immune exposure. Specificity for CMV antigens was confirmed in vitro for three of the CMV-associated chains.

A multiplex PCR was run with 60 Vbeta primers and 13 Jbeta primers. Clones were sequenced by immunoSEQ multiplex PCR, and TCRdb holds only the in-frame ones, with some missing. Of 180,000 or so clones listed, around two thirds are singletons. The chain couples TRBV18 to TRBJ2-5; 8 bases fit TRBD1. Specimen: PBMCs. The clonotype comes from a middle-aged man in good health and CMV-seronegative. CDR3 in amino acids: CASSLYRGETQYF. DNA of the CDR3: TGTGCCAGCTCACTTTACAGGGGGGAGACCCAGTACTTC. Full variable domain (missing parts from reference TRBV18 and TRBJ2-5): NAGVMQNPRHLVRRRGQEARLRCSPMKGHSHVYWYRQLPEEGLKFMVYLQKENIIDESGMPKERFSAEFPKEGPSILRIQQVVRGDSAAYFCASSLYRGETQYFGPGTRLLVL.